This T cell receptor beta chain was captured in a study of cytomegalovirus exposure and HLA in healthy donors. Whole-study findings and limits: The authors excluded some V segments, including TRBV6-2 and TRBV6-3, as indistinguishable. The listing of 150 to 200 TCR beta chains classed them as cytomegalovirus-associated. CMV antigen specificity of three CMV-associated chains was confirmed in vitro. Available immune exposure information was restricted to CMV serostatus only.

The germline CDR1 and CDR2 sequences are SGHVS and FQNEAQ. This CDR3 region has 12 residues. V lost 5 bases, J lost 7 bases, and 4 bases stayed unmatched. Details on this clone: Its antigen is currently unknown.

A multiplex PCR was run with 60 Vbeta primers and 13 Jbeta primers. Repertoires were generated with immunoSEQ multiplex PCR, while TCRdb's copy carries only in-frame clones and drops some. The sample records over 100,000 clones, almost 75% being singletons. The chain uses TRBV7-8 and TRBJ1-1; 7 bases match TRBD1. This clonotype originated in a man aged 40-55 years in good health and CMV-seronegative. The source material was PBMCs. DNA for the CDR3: TGTGCCAGCAGCGAGGGGACAGTTGAAGCTTTCTTT. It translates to CASSEGTVEAFF.